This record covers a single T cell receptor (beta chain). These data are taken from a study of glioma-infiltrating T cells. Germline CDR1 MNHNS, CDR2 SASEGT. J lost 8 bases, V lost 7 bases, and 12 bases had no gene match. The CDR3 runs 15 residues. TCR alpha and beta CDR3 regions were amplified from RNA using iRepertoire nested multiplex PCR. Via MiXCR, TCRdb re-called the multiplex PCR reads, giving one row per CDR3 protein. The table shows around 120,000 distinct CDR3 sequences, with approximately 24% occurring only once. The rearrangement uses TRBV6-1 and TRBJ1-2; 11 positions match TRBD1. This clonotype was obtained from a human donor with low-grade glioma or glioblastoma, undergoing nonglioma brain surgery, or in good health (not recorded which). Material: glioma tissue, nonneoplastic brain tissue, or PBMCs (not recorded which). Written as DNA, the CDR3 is TGTGCCAGCATGATAAACGGACAGGGGGCTGGAGGCTACACCTTC. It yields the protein CASMINGQGAGGYTF.